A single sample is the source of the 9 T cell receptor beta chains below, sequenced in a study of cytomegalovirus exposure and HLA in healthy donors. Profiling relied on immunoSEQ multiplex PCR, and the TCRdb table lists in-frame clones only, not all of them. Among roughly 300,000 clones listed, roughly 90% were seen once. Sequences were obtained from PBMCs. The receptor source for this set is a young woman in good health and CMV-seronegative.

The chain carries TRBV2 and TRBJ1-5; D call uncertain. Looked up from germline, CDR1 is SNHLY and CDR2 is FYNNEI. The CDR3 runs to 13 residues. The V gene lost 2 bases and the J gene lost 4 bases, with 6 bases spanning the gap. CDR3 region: CASSERENQPQHF. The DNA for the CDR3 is TGTGCCAGCAGTGAAAGGGAGAATCAGCCCCAGCATTTT.

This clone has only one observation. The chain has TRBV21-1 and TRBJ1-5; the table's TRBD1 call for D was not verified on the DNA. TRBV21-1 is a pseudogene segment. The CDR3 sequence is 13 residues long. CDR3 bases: TGTGCCAGCAGCACCAGAAGCAATCAGCCCCAGCATTTT. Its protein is CASSTRSNQPQHF.

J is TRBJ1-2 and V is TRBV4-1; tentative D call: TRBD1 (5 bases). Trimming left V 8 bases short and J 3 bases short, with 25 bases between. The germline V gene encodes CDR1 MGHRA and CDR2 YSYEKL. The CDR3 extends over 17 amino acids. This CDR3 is CASLGAGPSRADYGYTF. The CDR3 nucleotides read TGCGCCAGCCTAGGAGCAGGGCCCTCCAGGGCAGACTATGGCTACACCTTC.

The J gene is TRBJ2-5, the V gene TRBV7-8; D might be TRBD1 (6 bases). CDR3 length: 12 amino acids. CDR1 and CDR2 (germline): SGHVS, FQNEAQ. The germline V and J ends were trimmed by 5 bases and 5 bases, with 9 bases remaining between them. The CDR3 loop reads CASSNRVETQYF. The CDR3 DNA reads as TGTGCCAGCAGCAACAGGGTTGAGACCCAGTACTTC. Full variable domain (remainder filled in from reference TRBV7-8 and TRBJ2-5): GAGVSQSPRYKVAKRGQDVALRCDPISGHVSLFWYQQALGQGPEFLTYFQNEAQLDKSGLPSDRFFAERPEGSVSTLKIQRTQQEDSAVYLCASSNRVETQYFGPGTRLLVL.

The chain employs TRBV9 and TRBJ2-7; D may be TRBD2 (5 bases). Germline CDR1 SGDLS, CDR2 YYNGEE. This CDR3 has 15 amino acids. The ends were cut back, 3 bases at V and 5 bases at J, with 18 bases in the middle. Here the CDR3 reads CASSGGGWALDEQYF. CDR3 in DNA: TGTGCCAGCAGCGGAGGAGGTTGGGCCCTTGACGAGCAGTACTTC. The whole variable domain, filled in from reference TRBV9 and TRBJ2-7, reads DSGVTQTPKHLITATGQRVTLRCSPRSGDLSVYWYQQSLDQGLQFLIQYYNGEERAKGNILERFSAQQFPDLHSELNLSSLELGDSALYFCASSGGGWALDEQYFGPGTRLTVT.

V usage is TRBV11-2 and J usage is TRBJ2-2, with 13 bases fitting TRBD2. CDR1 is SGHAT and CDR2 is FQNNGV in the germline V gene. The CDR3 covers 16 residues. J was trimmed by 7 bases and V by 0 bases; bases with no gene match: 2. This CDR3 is CASSLELAGGIGELFF. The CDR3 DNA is TGTGCCAGCAGCTTAGAACTAGCGGGAGGGATCGGGGAGCTGTTTTTT.

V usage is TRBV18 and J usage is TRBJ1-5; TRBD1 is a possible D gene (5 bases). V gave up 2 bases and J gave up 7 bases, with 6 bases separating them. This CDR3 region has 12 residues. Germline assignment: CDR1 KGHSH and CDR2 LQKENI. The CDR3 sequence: CASSPGGQPQHF. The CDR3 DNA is TGTGCCAGCTCACCAGGGGGGCAGCCCCAGCATTTT. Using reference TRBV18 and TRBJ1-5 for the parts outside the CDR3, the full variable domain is NAGVMQNPRHLVRRRGQEARLRCSPMKGHSHVYWYRQLPEEGLKFMVYLQKENIIDESGMPKERFSAEFPKEGPSILRIQQVVRGDSAAYFCASSPGGQPQHFGDGTRLSIL.

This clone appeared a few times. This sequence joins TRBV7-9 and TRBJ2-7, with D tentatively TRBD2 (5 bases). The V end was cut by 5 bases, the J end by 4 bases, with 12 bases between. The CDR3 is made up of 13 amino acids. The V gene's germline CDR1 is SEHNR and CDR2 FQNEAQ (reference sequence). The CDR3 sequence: CASSAPGLYEQYF. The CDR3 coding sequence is TGTGCCAGCAGCGCCCCGGGATTGTACGAGCAGTACTTC.

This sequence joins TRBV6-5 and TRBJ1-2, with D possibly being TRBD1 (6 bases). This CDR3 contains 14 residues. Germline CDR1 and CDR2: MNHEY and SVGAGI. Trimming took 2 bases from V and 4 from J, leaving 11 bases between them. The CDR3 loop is CASSYGGQIYGYTF. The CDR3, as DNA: TGTGCCAGCAGTTACGGAGGACAGATCTATGGCTACACCTTC.